A selection of T cell receptor beta chains follows, all from one sample in a study of identical twins. TCRdb itself ran the 5' RACE reads through MiXCR, one entry per CDR3 protein. The sample holds approximately 250,000 distinct CDR3 sequences, 5.5% to 7.5% seen once. These data also formed part of another study, on T cells expressing NK-cell markers.

The sequenced sample was CD8+ T cells sorted from blood. The receptors were sampled from a woman aged 18-29 years in good health. The CDR3 runs from the conserved cysteine through the conserved F or W. A D gene is named only where the DNA matches it firmly. Size tells how often a clone was seen (once, few, many) or the class of an expanded clone, and some rows leave it out.

j_call,d_call,v_call,clone_size,cdr3_nt,cdr3_aa
TRBJ2-2,.,TRBV6-1,few,TGTGCCAGCTTGCCTGGGGCAGGATCCGGGGAGCTGTTTTTT,CASLPGAGSGELFF
TRBJ2-7,.,TRBV2,.,TGTGCCAGCAGGGGGGCGGGCGAGCAGTACTTC,CASRGAGEQYF
TRBJ2-5,.,TRBV27,many,TGTGCCAGCAGTTTAATGGGTAGGAGGGCCCAGTACTTC,CASSLMGRRAQYF
TRBJ1-1,.,TRBV5-1,many,TGCGCCAGCAGCTTGGGGGAGGAAGCTTTCTTT,CASSLGEEAFF
TRBJ2-1,.,TRBV7-6,.,TGTGCCAGCAGCCCCGGTAACAATGAGCAGTTCTTC,CASSPGNNEQFF
TRBJ2-7,.,TRBV11-3,.,TGTGCCAGCAGCTACACAGGAAACGAGCAGTACTTC,CASSYTGNEQYF
TRBJ2-2,.,TRBV12-3/TRBV12-4,.,TGTGCCAGCAGACCCGGGACAAGCACCGGGGAGCTGTTTTTT,CASRPGTSTGELFF
TRBJ2-5,.,TRBV7-2,few,TGTGCCAGCAGCCTCCCGGGGACCCCAGAGACCCAGTACTTC,CASSLPGTPETQYF
TRBJ2-7,TRBD2,TRBV11-2,few,TGTGCCAGCAGCTTAATGGCTAGCGGGAACTACGAGCAGTACTTC,CASSLMASGNYEQYF
TRBJ2-3,TRBD1,TRBV2,many,TGTGCCAGCAGTGAATTGGTGACAGGGGTGCCAGATACGCAGTATTTT,CASSELVTGVPDTQYF
TRBJ2-3,TRBD2,TRBV12-3/TRBV12-4,.,TGTGCCAGTATGGGTGCCTGGACTAGGCGGACGCAGTATTTT,CASMGAWTRRTQYF
TRBJ2-7,TRBD2,TRBV7-6,.,TGTGCCAGCAGCTTGGAGCGGGGGGGCTACGAGCAGTACTTC,CASSLERGGYEQYF
TRBJ1-2,.,TRBV12-5,many,TGTGCTAGTGGTTTGGTACAATTTCAGGGGCGTGTTATTGGCTACACCTTC,CASGLVQFQGRVIGYTF
TRBJ2-5,TRBD1,TRBV12-3/TRBV12-4,many,TGTGCCAGCAGTCCACAGGGGGACGAGACCCAGTACTTC,CASSPQGDETQYF
TRBJ2-1,.,TRBV5-1,.,TGCGCCAGCAGCTGGGATCTCCCCGAGCAGTTCTTC,CASSWDLPEQFF
TRBJ2-3,TRBD2,TRBV20-1,.,TGCAGTGCTAGACGACCGCCGGGACTAGCGGGGGGCACAGATACGCAGTATTTT,CSARRPPGLAGGTDTQYF
TRBJ2-1,.,TRBV7-9,.,TGTGCCAGCAGCTACCAAAGCGGCTACAATGAGCAGTTCTTC,CASSYQSGYNEQFF
TRBJ1-2,.,TRBV20-1,many,TGCAGTGCACCGACGACAGCGTTTCAAGGCTACACCTTC,CSAPTTAFQGYTF
TRBJ2-2,TRBD2,TRBV6-4,few,TGTGCCAGCAGTGACTCGGTGGGACGGGAGGGCCGGAGCACCGGGGAGCTGTTTTTT,CASSDSVGREGRSTGELFF
TRBJ1-2,.,TRBV12-3/TRBV12-4,few,TGTGCCAGCAGTTCCACGGACTCGTATGGCTACACCTTC,CASSSTDSYGYTF
TRBJ1-5,.,TRBV27,many,TGTGCCAGCAGTGGGATGGGTAAGAGAGGACAGCCCCAGCATTTT,CASSGMGKRGQPQHF
TRBJ2-7,.,TRBV11-2,.,TGTGCCAGCAGCTTAGTCCGTCAGATCGACGAGCAGTACTTC,CASSLVRQIDEQYF
TRBJ2-1,TRBD2,TRBV20-1,.,TGCAGTGCTGATATCAGCGGGAGTATTAGGGGTGAGCAGTTCTTC,CSADISGSIRGEQFF
TRBJ2-2,TRBD2,TRBV6-5,many,TGTGCCAGCAGTTACTCTAGCGGGGGGCCCGGGGAGCTGTTTTTT,CASSYSSGGPGELFF
TRBJ1-1,.,TRBV12-3/TRBV12-4,many,TGTGCCAGCAGTTTAGCTAGCGAAGCTTTCTTT,CASSLASEAFF
TRBJ2-3,TRBD2,TRBV5-6,few,TGTGCCAGCGGGTCCGGGGGGGACCGGCAGTATTTT,CASGSGGDRQYF
TRBJ2-7,.,TRBV5-6,few,TGTGCCAGCAGCTTTGGGCTAGCGAACGAGCAGTACTTC,CASSFGLANEQYF
TRBJ1-2,.,TRBV4-3,many,TGCGCCAGCAGCCAAGATGTGGGCCGGGGCTATGGCTACACCTTC,CASSQDVGRGYGYTF
TRBJ1-2,TRBD1,TRBV7-2,.,TGTGCCAGCAGCTTAGATGGACAGGGATACACCTTC,CASSLDGQGYTF
TRBJ2-5,.,TRBV7-9,few,TGTGCCAGCGAGACCGGGACTCGCCAAGAGACCCAGTACTTC,CASETGTRQETQYF
TRBJ1-1,.,TRBV15,.,TGTGCCACCAGCGGCAGGTCGTACACTGAAGCTTTCTTT,CATSGRSYTEAFF
TRBJ1-2,.,TRBV4-3,once,TGCGACAGCAGCCTCTCGGGAGGGGATGGCTACACCTTC,CDSSLSGGDGYTF
TRBJ1-3,.,TRBV4-1,few,TGCGCCAGCAGCCAAGATGGAAACACCATATATTTT,CASSQDGNTIYF
TRBJ2-7,TRBD2,TRBV11-2,.,TGTGCCAGCAGCTTAGGGGGACTAGCGGGAGGACACTCCTACGAGCAGTACTTC,CASSLGGLAGGHSYEQYF
TRBJ2-7,.,TRBV30,few,TGTGCCTGGAGTGTAGTTGGACACCTCTCCTACGAGCAGTACTTC,CAWSVVGHLSYEQYF